A single sample gave rise to the 30 T cell receptor beta chains below, sequenced in a study of blood T cell repertoires in COVID-19. Libraries were prepared by immunoSEQ multiplex PCR; TCRdb keeps only in-frame clonotypes and omits some of them. Among about 190,000 clones listed, 70% to 90% were seen once. The sequencing sample was made of peripheral blood. The origin of the receptors is a man between 60 and 75 years old with active or convalescent COVID-19.

The chain carries TRBV6-4 and TRBJ1-1; 8 positions agree with TRBD1. CDR3 size: 13 residues. Germline CDR1 is MRHNA and CDR2 is SNTAGT. V shed 5 bases, J shed 5 bases, and the junction held 4 bases outside the gene matches. In DNA form, the CDR3 reads TGTGCCAGCAGTATTGACAGGGGAACTGAAGCTTTCTTT. Translating gives CASSIDRGTEAFF.

To note about this clone: A read error may produce the germline difference seen at one junction end. V gene TRBV2 combines with J gene TRBJ2-7, with unresolved D. The germline CDR1 and CDR2 sequences are SNHLY and FYNNEI. The CDR3 covers 14 residues. The CDR3 loop is CASGASAGSSEQYF. The CDR3 DNA is TGTGCCAGCGGAGCCTCGGCCGGGTCCTCCGAGCAGTACTTC.

The chain carries TRBV11-2 and TRBJ2-5, with D unclear. The V end was cut by 1 base, the J end by 2 bases, with 5 bases between. This CDR3 comprises 13 residues. The germline CDR1 and CDR2 sequences are SGHAT and FQNNGV. The CDR3 DNA sequence: TGTGCCAGCAGCTTAGGCGCACAAGAGACCCAGTACTTC. It yields the protein CASSLGAQETQYF.

For this clone: Distinct nucleotide sequences in the sample also encode this CDR3. The chain uses TRBV2 and TRBJ1-5; 9 bases are shared with TRBD1. Germline V gives CDR1 SNHLY, CDR2 FYNNEI. The CDR3 contains 14 residues. J lost 4 bases, V lost 6 bases, and 4 bases had no gene match. The CDR3 here is CASSTGTGNQPQHF. For the CDR3, the DNA is TGTGCCAGCAGCACTGGGACAGGGAATCAGCCCCAGCATTTT.

This clone was recorded only once. The gene calls are TRBV5-4 and TRBJ2-3; D is perhaps TRBD2 (5 bases). Trimming removed 1 base at V and 6 bases at J, with 6 bases between. Germline assignment: CDR1 SGHNT and CDR2 YYREEE (reference sequence). This CDR3 comprises 12 residues. As DNA, the CDR3 is TGTGCCAGCAGCTTGTCGGGGGATACGCAGTATTTT. The encoded protein is CASSLSGDTQYF.

This chain uses TRBV9 with TRBJ1-4; D is perhaps TRBD1 (5 bases). The germline CDR1 and CDR2 sequences are SGDLS and YYNGEE. With 0 bases removed from V and 10 bases from J, the gap between germline ends came to 19 bases. The CDR3 consists of 16 residues. The CDR3 loop is CASSVGSGGAGGKLFF. As DNA, the CDR3 is TGTGCCAGCAGCGTAGGGTCAGGCGGGGCTGGGGGAAAACTGTTTTTT. Full variable domain (outside the CDR3, taken from reference TRBV9 and TRBJ1-4): DSGVTQTPKHLITATGQRVTLRCSPRSGDLSVYWYQQSLDQGLQFLIQYYNGEERAKGNILERFSAQQFPDLHSELNLSSLELGDSALYFCASSVGSGGAGGKLFFGSGTQLSVL.

The rearrangement uses TRBV5-4 and TRBJ1-4; D uncertain. Looked up from germline, CDR1 is SGHNT and CDR2 is YYREEE (reference sequence). CDR3 size: 12 residues. Trimming shortened V by 3 bases and J by 10 bases, and 10 bases separated the two germline ends. CDR3 amino acids: CASSSSRGKLFF. The CDR3 bases are TGTGCCAGCAGCTCCTCCCGGGGAAAACTGTTTTTT.

The chain uses TRBV5-6 and TRBJ1-2; D perhaps matches TRBD1 (6 bases). V was trimmed by 3 bases and J by 5 bases, leaving 11 bases between them. This CDR3 comprises 13 residues. The germline CDR1 and CDR2 sequences are SGHDT and YYEEEE. Here the CDR3 DNA reads TGTGCCAGCAGCTCCGCTCAGGGGTATGGCTACACCTTC. It is translated as CASSSAQGYGYTF.

This clone was recorded at least ten times. The chain links TRBV7-9 to TRBJ1-6; 8 bases are shared with TRBD1. The junction had 7 bases not matched to a gene; V was cut back by 5 bases and J by 7 bases. Germline CDR1 is SEHNR and CDR2 is FQNEAQ (reference sequence). The CDR3 runs 15 residues. The CDR3 protein is CASSPGQGGNSPLHF. As DNA, the CDR3 is TGTGCCAGCAGCCCCGGACAGGGTGGGAATTCACCCCTCCACTTT.

The V gene is TRBV29-1, the J gene TRBJ1-1, with 9 bases that match TRBD1. CDR3 length equals 13 residues. The ends lost 5 bases at V and 6 bases at J; junction bases unmatched: 7. Germline values: CDR1 SQVTM, CDR2 ANQGSEA. The CDR3 nucleotides are TGCAGCGTTTATGTGACAGGGGGGCCTGAAGCTTTCTTT. This sequence encodes CSVYVTGGPEAFF.

The V and J genes are TRBV7-2 and TRBJ2-1, with 10 bases fitting TRBD2. The CDR3 has 14 amino acids. V was clipped by 6 bases and J by 2 bases; unmatched bases: 1. Germline V gene sequence: CDR1 SGHTA, CDR2 FQGNSA. The CDR3 spells CASSTSGTYNEQFF. The CDR3, as DNA: TGTGCCAGCAGTACTAGCGGGACCTACAATGAGCAGTTCTTC.

The J gene is TRBJ1-3, the V gene TRBV4-1; possible D gene TRBD1, 6 bases. The V and J ends lost 0 bases and 4 bases respectively, with 13 bases between them. The CDR3 is 16 residues long. CDR1 and CDR2 (germline): MGHRA, YSYEKL. For the CDR3, the DNA is TGCGCCAGCAGCCAAGAAACGGTGGGGGCAGGAAACACCATATATTTT. Translation gives CASSQETVGAGNTIYF.

This clone has more than one count but fewer than ten. The chain links TRBV5-1 to TRBJ1-4, with a tentative D call TRBD1 (6 bases). CDR1 is SGHRS and CDR2 is YFSETQ in the germline V gene. The CDR3 spans 15 residues. The V end was cut by 1 base, the J end by 4 bases, with 11 bases between. CDR3: CASSLRQANNEKLFF. For the CDR3, the DNA is TGCGCCAGCAGCTTGCGACAGGCCAATAATGAAAAACTGTTTTTT.

The chain uses TRBV19 and TRBJ2-7, with 7 bases matching TRBD1. V gave up 6 bases and J gave up 0 bases; unmatched junction bases: 8. The CDR3 sequence is 15 residues long. Per germline, CDR1 LNHDA and CDR2 SQIVND (reference sequence). The CDR3 sequence is CASRRENRGSYEQYF. The CDR3 DNA is TGTGCCAGTAGGAGAGAAAACAGGGGCTCCTACGAGCAGTACTTC. The full variable domain, completed using reference TRBV19 and TRBJ2-7, is DGGITQSPKYLFRKEGQNVTLSCEQNLNHDAMYWYRQDPGQGLRLIYYSQIVNDFQKGDIAEGYSVSREKKESFPLTVTSAQKNPTAFYLCASRRENRGSYEQYFGPGTRLTVT.

V is TRBV27 and J is TRBJ2-7, with no clear D. CDR1 is MNHEY, CDR2 SMNVEV, per germline (reference sequence). The V end was cut by 6 bases, the J end by 3 bases, with 15 bases between. The CDR3 is 14 residues long. The DNA for the CDR3 is TGTGCCAGCAGCTTCGCAGGCCTCTACTACGAGCAGTACTTC. Amino acid sequence: CASSFAGLYYEQYF.

The chain carries TRBV3-1 (or the pseudogene TRBV3-2) and TRBJ2-2, with D maybe TRBD2 (6 bases). The CDR3 has 14 amino acids. CDR1 is LGHDT, CDR2 YNNKEL, per germline (reference sequence). Trimming pared 4 bases from V and 6 bases from J, leaving 12 bases between. Written as DNA, the CDR3 is TGTGCCAGCAGCCCGTTGACTAGGCCCGGGGAGCTGTTTTTT. Translation: CASSPLTRPGELFF.

This chain joins TRBV27 and TRBJ2-7; D might be TRBD1 (6 bases). With 5 bases removed from V and 4 bases from J, the gap between germline ends came to 18 bases. Per the germline V gene, CDR1 is MNHEY and CDR2 is SMNVEV (reference sequence). CDR3 size: 15 residues. In DNA, the CDR3 is TGTGCCAGCAGTCTGACAGGTTTAGGCTATTACGAGCAGTACTTC. Protein sequence: CASSLTGLGYYEQYF.

This clone has a single count. V is TRBV2 and J is TRBJ2-1; TRBD2 aligns across 8 bases. CDR1 and CDR2 (germline): SNHLY, FYNNEI. The length of the CDR3 is 16 residues. The V segment lost 4 bases and the J segment 5 bases; nucleotides outside the gene matches: 10. The CDR3 region is CASSGPTGGLNNEQFF. The CDR3 DNA reads as TGTGCCAGCAGTGGGCCTACGGGGGGGCTTAACAATGAGCAGTTCTTC.

The chain couples TRBV5-5 to TRBJ1-3, with D hard to call. Looked up from germline, CDR1 is SGHKS and CDR2 is YYEKEE (reference sequence). The CDR3 is 17 amino acids. Deletions cut 0 bases from V and 0 bases from J, with 13 bases between. The DNA of the CDR3 is TGTGCCAGCAGCTTGGGTCCAGGCTCGAGCTCTGGAAACACCATATATTTT. It codes for CASSLGPGSSSGNTIYF.

The chain combines TRBV24-1 with TRBJ1-5; D remains ambiguous. This CDR3 region has 13 residues. V lost 7 bases and J 0 bases, leaving 6 bases between the germline ends. Germline CDR1 reads KGHDR; CDR2 reads SFDVKD. The CDR3 DNA reads as TGTGCCACCAGCTCTTATAGCAATCAGCCCCAGCATTTT. This translates into CATSSYSNQPQHF.

The rearrangement uses TRBV14 and TRBJ1-1; the match to TRBD1 covers 7 bases. J was trimmed by 1 base and V by 5 bases; bases with no gene match: 7. This CDR3 is 15 amino acids long. Germline values: CDR1 SGHDN, CDR2 FVKESK. The CDR3 reads CASSSHTGENTEAFF. The CDR3 nucleotides are TGTGCCAGCAGCTCCCATACAGGGGAGAACACTGAAGCTTTCTTT.

This clone was found a few times. The rearrangement links TRBV7-8 to TRBJ1-5; D gene uncertain. This CDR3 contains 15 residues. The V gene lost 0 bases and the J gene lost 4 bases, with 10 bases spanning the gap. Germline values: CDR1 SGHVS, CDR2 FQNEAQ. CDR3 sequence (DNA): TGTGCCAGCAGCTTAGCGCGATCAGGAAATCAGCCCCAGCATTTT. Its translation is CASSLARSGNQPQHF.

This clone has only one observation. The J gene is TRBJ1-1, the V gene TRBV5-6; the D gene is possibly TRBD1 (5 bases). Deletions cut 0 bases from V and 1 base from J, with 16 bases between. Germline V gives CDR1 SGHDT, CDR2 YYEEEE. This CDR3 contains 17 residues. As DNA, the CDR3 is TGTGCCAGCAGCTTGGTCGGGGGGTACTCAACGAACACTGAAGCTTTCTTT. This codes for CASSLVGGYSTNTEAFF.

CDR3 loop: CASREDGVAKNIQYF. The CDR3 region has the DNA TGCGCCAGCAGGGAGGACGGGGTAGCCAAAAACATTCAGTACTTC. The chain carries TRBV10-2 and TRBJ2-4; a weak D match, TRBD2 (5 bases). The CDR3 contains 15 residues. Deletions cut 6 bases from V and 0 bases from J, with 12 bases between. Per the germline V gene, CDR1 is WSHSY and CDR2 is SAAADI.

The V and J genes are TRBV3-1 (or the pseudogene TRBV3-2) and TRBJ1-3, with D possibly TRBD1 on 5 matching bases. This CDR3 has 14 residues. CDR1 and CDR2 from the germline V gene are LGHDT and YNNKEL (reference sequence). V was clipped by 4 bases and J by 2 bases, with 9 bases between them. The CDR3 bases are TGTGCCAGCAGCCCGGGGGACGCTGGAAACACCATATATTTT. It yields the protein CASSPGDAGNTIYF.

This sequence joins TRBV5-1 and TRBJ2-5; TRBD2 might be the D (5 bases). The V and J ends lost 3 bases and 0 bases respectively, with 12 bases between them. Germline V CDR1 and CDR2: SGHRS, YFSETQ. The CDR3 sequence is 15 residues long. The CDR3: CASSSRTGYQETQYF. The CDR3 bases are TGCGCCAGCAGCTCGAGGACTGGCTACCAAGAGACCCAGTACTTC.

This chain uses TRBV12-1 with TRBJ2-3; TRBD1 is the table's D call, not checked against the DNA. TRBV12-1 is recorded as a pseudogene. CDR3 length: 14 amino acids. CDR3 loop: CASSLQGLTDTQYF. In nucleotides, the CDR3 is TGTGCCAGCAGCTTGCAGGGCCTCACAGATACGCAGTATTTT.

This chain links TRBV10-3 with TRBJ1-1, with TRBD1 identical over 7 bases. This CDR3 contains 19 residues. After removal of 0 bases from V and 6 bases from J, the junction contained 19 bases not matched to a gene. The germline V gene has CDR1 ENHRY and CDR2 SYGVKD. CDR3 nucleotides: TGTGCCATCAGTGAGTCGGGGACAGCCCCCCTCTCTAATGGGGCTGAAGCTTTCTTT. This codes for CAISESGTAPLSNGAEAFF.

DNA of the CDR3: TGTGCCAGTAGGGACAGGGGGAACGATGGCTACACCTTC. It encodes CASRDRGNDGYTF. The chain combines TRBV19 with TRBJ1-2, with 10 nucleotides matching TRBD1. Per germline, CDR1 LNHDA and CDR2 SQIVND (reference sequence). The junction had 4 bases not matched to a gene; V was cut back by 6 bases and J by 6 bases. The CDR3 sequence is 13 residues long.

The chain recombines TRBV25-1 with TRBJ2-3, with TRBD2 identical over 9 bases. Germline lookup yields CDR1 MGHDK and CDR2 SYGVNS. The junction had 3 bases not matched to a gene; V was cut back by 3 bases and J by 5 bases. This CDR3 comprises 14 residues. The CDR3 DNA follows: TGTGCCAGCAGTGAGCTAGCGGGGATAGATACGCAGTATTTT. This codes for CASSELAGIDTQYF.